The 29 T cell receptor beta chains below were found in one sample sequenced in a study of vaccination and CD4 T cells after COVID-19. Antigen specificity for these receptors is unknown. The treatment is: roughly 10-day PBMC culture with coronavirus spike peptide pools or control peptides (ViraFEST assay). Sequencing of cultured CD4+ T cell DNA used the Oncomine TCR Beta short-read assay. Each CDR3 protein is one row after TCRdb ran MiXCR on the PCR reads. The table records 15,000 or so distinct CDR3 sequences, 50% to 60% of them present only once. Sequencing was performed on CD4+ T cells from blood, cultured in vitro. These receptors were obtained from a human donor who had recovered from COVID-19.

Written as DNA, the CDR3 is TGTGCCACCAGCAGAGCCAGGGGGGAAAAACTGTTTTTT. Translation: CATSRARGEKLFF. The rearrangement uses TRBV15 and TRBJ1-4; 7 nucleotides line up with TRBD1. The CDR3 contains 13 residues. The junction had 1 base not matched to a gene; V was cut back by 1 base and J by 8 bases. The germline CDR1 and CDR2 sequences are LNHNV and YYDKDF (reference sequence).

This chain joins TRBV20-1 and TRBJ1-6; D unclear. Germline values: CDR1 DFQATT, CDR2 SNEGSKA (reference sequence). V was trimmed by 6 bases and J by 5 bases, leaving 14 bases between them. The CDR3 contains 14 residues. The CDR3 reads CSASPGSHNSPLHF. The CDR3 DNA reads TGCAGTGCCAGCCCCGGGTCCCATAATTCACCCCTCCACTTT.

A few counts support this clonotype. This chain uses TRBV2 with TRBJ1-1; D remains ambiguous. V was cut by 1 base and J by 6 bases, with 12 bases left in between. Germline assignment: CDR1 SNHLY and CDR2 FYNNEI. The CDR3 extends over 14 amino acids. In DNA form, the CDR3 reads TGTGCCAGCAGTGAAGAGGGCACATGGGCTGAAGCTTTCTTT. It yields the protein CASSEEGTWAEAFF.

This clonotype was detected only once. This sequence joins TRBV20-1 and TRBJ2-7, with 13 bases identical to TRBD2. V shed 6 bases and J 5 bases; nucleotides not matched to a gene: 10. Germline loops: CDR1 DFQATT, CDR2 SNEGSKA (reference sequence). The CDR3 is 15 residues long. The CDR3 DNA is TGCAGTGCGAACAGACTAGCGGGAGGATTAAACGAGCAGTACTTC. Translating it yields CSANRLAGGLNEQYF.

The chain carries TRBV18 and TRBJ1-5; D is unclear. Germline V gene data show CDR1 as KGHSH and CDR2 as LQKENI. V lost 3 bases to trimming and J lost 3 bases, with 15 bases between them. CDR3 length: 16 amino acids. CDR3 nucleotide sequence: TGTGCCAGCTCACCCAGAGACCCCGGTCCCAATCAGCCCCAGCATTTT. Translated: CASSPRDPGPNQPQHF.

The chain combines TRBV7-2 with TRBJ1-3; TRBD1 matches at 7 bases. Per germline, CDR1 SGHTA and CDR2 FQGNSA. Trimming removed 2 bases from V and 2 bases from J; junction bases left unmatched: 3. The CDR3 sequence is 15 residues long. The CDR3, as DNA: TGTGCCAGCAGCTTAAGGGGGCAACCTGGAAACACCATATATTTT. Translation gives CASSLRGQPGNTIYF.

This clonotype was seen only once. The chain recombines TRBV21-1 with TRBJ2-7; the table's D call, TRBD1, has no DNA check behind it. TRBV21-1 is a pseudogene locus. The CDR3 has 13 amino acids. The CDR3 region is CASVYGGDYEQYF. For the CDR3, the DNA is TGTGCCAGCGTTTATGGGGGGGACTACGAGCAGTACTTC.

V and J are TRBV27 and TRBJ1-2, with D tentatively TRBD1 (6 bases). The V end was cut by 3 bases, the J end by 1 base, with 12 bases between. This CDR3 has 15 amino acids. Per germline, CDR1 MNHEY and CDR2 SMNVEV (reference sequence). CDR3 in amino acids: CASSLAGVSNYGYTF. In DNA form, the CDR3 reads TGTGCCAGCAGTTTGGCAGGGGTTAGTAACTATGGCTACACCTTC.

The rearrangement links TRBV15 to TRBJ1-2; no definite D call. The ends were cut back, 0 bases at V and 5 bases at J, with 16 bases in the middle. The CDR3 length is 16 residues. Germline CDR1 and CDR2: LNHNV and YYDKDF (reference sequence). In DNA form, the CDR3 reads TGTGCCACCAGCAGAGATCGATCGGGAGGACCGTATGGCTACACCTTC. This translates into CATSRDRSGGPYGYTF.

The chain is built from TRBV7-2 and TRBJ2-5; 9 bases match TRBD2. V lost 1 base and J lost 5; bases outside the gene matches: 5. The length of the CDR3 is 15 residues. Germline-derived CDR1 and CDR2 are SGHTA and FQGNSA. This CDR3 reads CASSLGGRGSETQYF. The CDR3 DNA follows: TGTGCCAGCAGCTTAGGCGGGAGGGGGTCGGAGACCCAGTACTTC.

This clonotype came up a few times. This chain uses TRBV12-3 or TRBV12-4 with TRBJ2-6; D may be TRBD2 (6 bases). The CDR3 loop spans 15 amino acids. The V gene lost 4 bases and the J gene lost 0 bases, with 7 bases spanning the gap. DNA of the CDR3: TGTGCCAGCAGTTCGCGGGACTCTGGGGCCAACGTCCTGACTTTC. This sequence encodes CASSSRDSGANVLTF.

The gene calls are TRBV12-3 or TRBV12-4 and TRBJ1-6; D is undetermined. Between the trimmed V and J ends, which lost 6 bases and 8 bases, there was a span of 11 bases. CDR3 length: 13 amino acids. The CDR3, as DNA: TGTGCCAGCAGCCCCGTGCGGGATTCACCCCTCCACTTT. It translates to CASSPVRDSPLHF.

In its sample, this clonotype was seen a few times. The chain combines TRBV12-3 or TRBV12-4 with TRBJ1-6; a possible D gene is TRBD1 (6 bases). Trimming took 5 bases from V and 9 from J, leaving 14 bases between them. This CDR3 contains 14 residues. The CDR3 coding sequence is TGTGCCAGCAGTCCTGGGGGGCTAACTTCACCCCTCCACTTT. It codes for CASSPGGLTSPLHF.

This chain joins TRBV18 and TRBJ1-5, with TRBD1 identical over 7 bases. V lost 3 bases, J lost 2 bases, and 1 base stayed unmatched. The CDR3 covers 14 residues. Per the germline V gene, CDR1 is KGHSH and CDR2 is LQKENI. The CDR3 nucleotides read TGTGCCAGCTCACCCGACAGGGGCAATCAGCCCCAGCATTTT. This translates into CASSPDRGNQPQHF.

This clonotype was observed a few times. The rearrangement links TRBV7-2 to TRBJ2-3, with D perhaps matching TRBD2 (6 bases). V dropped 3 bases and J dropped 2 bases, with 9 bases sitting between them. Looked up from germline, CDR1 is SGHTA and CDR2 is FQGNSA. The CDR3 spans 14 residues. CDR3 residues: CASSLTGVTDTQYF. The CDR3 bases are TGTGCCAGCAGCTTGACGGGGGTCACAGATACGCAGTATTTT.

The chain joins TRBV5-1 to TRBJ1-3, with a tentative D call TRBD1 (5 bases). Trimming shortened V by 4 bases and J by 4 bases, and 12 bases separated the two germline ends. The CDR3 consists of 14 residues. Germline assignment: CDR1 SGHRS and CDR2 YFSETQ. CDR3 DNA sequence: TGCGCCAGCAGCGGCGGGGCTTCCGGAAACACCATATATTTT. Its translation is CASSGGASGNTIYF.

The V gene is TRBV20-1, the J gene TRBJ1-6, with D unclear. This CDR3 spans 16 amino acids. The germline V and J ends were trimmed by 3 bases and 7 bases, with 19 bases remaining between them. Germline CDR1 is DFQATT and CDR2 is SNEGSKA (reference sequence). Here the CDR3 reads CSARVGAASLNSPLHF. CDR3 in DNA: TGCAGTGCTAGGGTCGGTGCGGCCAGCTTGAATTCACCCCTCCACTTT.

V and J are TRBV7-2 and TRBJ1-1; D may be TRBD1 (6 bases). Trimming removed 1 base at V and 0 bases at J, with 6 bases between. The V gene's germline CDR1 is SGHTA and CDR2 FQGNSA. The CDR3 is 14 residues long. CDR3 residues: CASSLDRVNTEAFF. DNA for the CDR3: TGTGCCAGCAGCTTAGACAGGGTGAACACTGAAGCTTTCTTT.

There are a few counts of this clonotype. The V gene is TRBV11-2, the J gene TRBJ1-3; 9 bases fit TRBD1. The V gene's germline CDR1 is SGHAT and CDR2 FQNNGV. The ends lost 5 bases at V and 3 bases at J; junction bases unmatched: 5. CDR3 size: 15 residues. This CDR3 reads CASSEQGADGNTIYF. In DNA form, the CDR3 reads TGTGCCAGCAGCGAACAGGGGGCGGATGGAAACACCATATATTTT.

The genes are TRBV21-1 and TRBJ2-7; whether TRBD1, the table's D call, matches the DNA was not checked. TRBV21-1 is annotated as a pseudogene. This CDR3 has 14 amino acids. CDR3 protein: CASSPWGGFDEQYF. The CDR3 DNA reads as TGTGCCAGCAGCCCATGGGGGGGCTTCGACGAGCAGTACTTC.

J is TRBJ2-5 and V is TRBV2; perhaps TRBD2 as D (5 bases). This CDR3 has 13 residues. The V gene's germline CDR1 is SNHLY and CDR2 FYNNEI. Trimming removed 11 bases from V and 2 bases from J, with 15 bases in between. This CDR3 reads CASRTLGQETQYF. The CDR3, as DNA: TGTGCCTCTAGGACTCTGGGTCAAGAGACCCAGTACTTC.

This clonotype was observed a few times. This sequence joins TRBV7-2 and TRBJ1-2; D remains ambiguous. The CDR3 spans 12 residues. Between the trimmed V and J ends, which lost 5 bases and 7 bases, there was a span of 11 bases. Germline lookup yields CDR1 SGHTA and CDR2 FQGNSA. The CDR3: CASSPSRGGYTF. The CDR3, as DNA: TGTGCCAGCAGCCCCTCTCGGGGTGGCTACACCTTC.

The chain links TRBV20-1 to TRBJ2-5; 7 bases match TRBD2. Germline lookup yields CDR1 DFQATT and CDR2 SNEGSKA (reference sequence). J lost 5 bases, V lost 0 bases, and 9 bases had no gene match. This CDR3 contains 15 residues. This CDR3 reads CSARDTAGARETQYF. CDR3 in DNA: TGCAGTGCTAGAGATACCGCGGGAGCCCGGGAGACCCAGTACTTC.

This clonotype has more than one count but fewer than ten. The chain recombines TRBV30 with TRBJ1-6; D is perhaps TRBD1 (6 bases). V dropped 2 bases and J dropped 8 bases, with 19 bases sitting between them. The CDR3 length is 16 residues. Germline CDR1 and CDR2: GTSNPN and SVGIG (reference sequence). The CDR3 region is CAWSSRRGIADSPLHF. The CDR3, as DNA: TGTGCCTGGAGTTCCCGCAGGGGCATCGCGGATTCACCCCTCCACTTT.

J is TRBJ2-7 and V is TRBV7-3; 9 bases are a match to TRBD2. This CDR3 is built from 15 residues. From germline, CDR1 is SGHTA and CDR2 FQGTGA. The ends lost 5 bases at V and 6 bases at J; junction bases unmatched: 11. CDR3 in amino acids: CASSPGGRASPEQYF. The CDR3 DNA reads TGTGCCAGCAGCCCAGGCGGGAGGGCCTCCCCCGAGCAGTACTTC.

This clonotype turned up a few times. At one end the junction does not follow the germline gene, possibly because of a read error. The V call is TRBV12-3 or TRBV12-4, the J call TRBJ1-2, with 9 bases identical to TRBD1. CDR3 size: 13 residues. Here the CDR3 DNA reads TGTGCCAGCAGTTTAGCGGGACAGGGACCCATCGCCTTC. This gives the protein CASSLAGQGPIAF.

The rearrangement joins TRBV12-3 or TRBV12-4 to TRBJ1-3; possibly TRBD1 for D (6 bases). This CDR3 is built from 16 residues. Trimming took off 6 bases at V and 1 base at J, with 16 bases between the two ends. The CDR3 spells CASSPSNRDSGNTIYF. The CDR3 DNA follows: TGTGCCAGCAGCCCTAGCAACAGGGATTCTGGAAACACCATATATTTT.

In its sample, this clonotype was seen a few times. The chain links TRBV2 to TRBJ1-5; 7 bases map to TRBD1. Germline-derived CDR1 and CDR2 are SNHLY and FYNNEI. J lost 6 bases, V lost 10 bases, and 9 bases had no gene match. The CDR3 is 13 amino acids. This CDR3 reads CATSDRAIQPQHF. Here the CDR3 DNA reads TGTGCCACCTCCGACAGGGCGATTCAGCCCCAGCATTTT.

Judged by abundance, this clonotype is medium-sized. This chain uses TRBV12-3 or TRBV12-4 with TRBJ1-2; no firm D call. This CDR3 has 15 residues. V was pared by 8 bases and J by 2 bases, with 18 bases between. CDR3 protein: CASPLGPGPNYGYTF. The CDR3 DNA reads as TGTGCCAGCCCGCTCGGGCCCGGGCCCAACTATGGCTACACCTTC.